These 20 T cell receptor beta chains came from one sample sequenced in a study of CD8 T cells in ankylosing spondylitis. Each CDR3 protein is one row after TCRdb ran MiXCR on the 5' RACE reads. The sample shows roughly 150,000 distinct CDR3 sequences, 7% to 8% of them seen only once. Sequenced material: blood, either unsorted or a sorted T cell fraction (not recorded which). These receptor sequences come from a female donor with ankylosing spondylitis or in good health (not recorded which).

This clonotype was detected many times. The V gene is TRBV19, the J gene TRBJ2-1, with D hard to call. The V gene lost 2 bases and the J gene lost 1 base, with 15 bases spanning the gap. Germline values: CDR1 LNHDA, CDR2 SQIVND (reference sequence). This CDR3 comprises 17 residues. The CDR3 spells CASSINPQIHSYNEQFF. The DNA for the CDR3 is TGTGCCAGTAGTATAAATCCCCAGATTCATTCCTACAATGAGCAGTTCTTC.

The sample holds many counts of this clonotype. The chain recombines TRBV7-2 with TRBJ2-1, with D unresolved. Trimming stripped 3 bases from V and 0 bases from J, with 3 bases between. The CDR3 has 13 amino acids. Germline values: CDR1 SGHTA, CDR2 FQGNSA. CDR3 amino acids: CASSFNSYNEQFF. CDR3 nucleotide sequence: TGTGCCAGCAGCTTTAACTCCTACAATGAGCAGTTCTTC.

This clonotype was seen ten or more times. The J gene is TRBJ1-1, the V gene TRBV10-2; the match to TRBD1 covers 10 bases. CDR3 length: 16 residues. The V and J ends lost 3 bases and 0 bases, in that order; junction bases with no gene match: 4. Germline V lookup: CDR1 WSHSY, CDR2 SAAADI. This chain's CDR3 is CASSEWTGGMNTEAFF. CDR3 DNA sequence: TGCGCCAGCAGTGAATGGACAGGGGGAATGAACACTGAAGCTTTCTTT.

This clonotype was picked up many times. This chain joins TRBV20-1 and TRBJ1-2, with 7 nucleotides matching TRBD1. Losses at the gene ends were 1 base for V and 2 bases for J; bases not matched to a gene: 4. CDR1 and CDR2 from the germline V gene are DFQATT and SNEGSKA (reference sequence). The CDR3 extends over 14 amino acids. The CDR3 loop reads CSARVDRTNYGYTF. CDR3 DNA: TGCAGTGCTAGAGTGGACAGGACAAACTATGGCTACACCTTC.

This clonotype has ten or more counts. V usage is TRBV18 and J usage is TRBJ2-3; possibly TRBD1 for D (5 bases). CDR1 is KGHSH, CDR2 LQKENI, per germline. This CDR3 spans 15 amino acids. V dropped 0 bases and J dropped 1 base, with 8 bases sitting between them. The CDR3 coding sequence is TGTGCCAGCTCACCACCAAGGGGCGGCACAGATACGCAGTATTTT. Its protein product is CASSPPRGGTDTQYF.

This clonotype has ten or more counts. The gene calls are TRBV4-2 and TRBJ2-4; TRBD1 is a possible D gene (6 bases). Trimming shortened V by 0 bases and J by 6 bases, and 18 bases separated the two germline ends. The CDR3 covers 17 residues. The germline CDR1 and CDR2 sequences are LGHNA and YNFKEQ. The CDR3 reads CASSQDTGSRRGNIQYF. DNA for the CDR3: TGTGCCAGCAGCCAAGATACAGGGAGTAGGCGAGGAAACATTCAGTACTTC.

This clonotype was picked up many times. The chain recombines TRBV4-1 with TRBJ2-3, with 8 bases aligning to TRBD2. CDR3 length equals 16 residues. V lost 4 bases and J lost 2; bases outside the gene matches: 8. Germline values: CDR1 MGHRA, CDR2 YSYEKL. CDR3 DNA: TGCGCCAGCAGCCCTCGAGGCGGGGGGTTCACAGATACGCAGTATTTT. As protein: CASSPRGGGFTDTQYF.

The sample holds a few counts of this clonotype. V and J are TRBV7-9 and TRBJ2-1; a possible D gene is TRBD2 (6 bases). The germline gives CDR1 SEHNR, CDR2 FQNEAQ (reference sequence). V was cut by 3 bases and J by 5 bases, with 14 bases left in between. The length of the CDR3 is 15 residues. CDR3 in DNA: TGTGCCAGCAGCTTGCCCCCGCCGGGGGACAATGAGCAGTTCTTC. It is translated as CASSLPPPGDNEQFF.

This clonotype appeared many times. This sequence joins TRBV5-1 and TRBJ2-7; D is uncertain. The V and J ends lost 0 bases and 5 bases respectively, with 9 bases between them. The CDR3 runs 13 residues. Germline lookup yields CDR1 SGHRS and CDR2 YFSETQ. As DNA, the CDR3 is TGCGCCAGCAGCTTGGAAACCCGCGACGAGCAGTACTTC. Translation gives CASSLETRDEQYF.

The DNA of the CDR3 is TGCGCCAGCAGCTTGGCCGGACAGGCCTACGAGCAGTACTTC. The encoded protein is CASSLAGQAYEQYF. This sequence joins TRBV5-1 and TRBJ2-7; TRBD1 aligns across 7 bases. This CDR3 comprises 14 residues. CDR1 SGHRS and CDR2 YFSETQ come from the germline V gene. The J segment lost 2 bases and the V segment lost 0 bases, leaving 2 bases of the junction unmatched.

This clonotype was seen only a few times. The genes are TRBV20-1 and TRBJ2-3; D is possibly TRBD1 or TRBD2 (5 bases each). The CDR3 runs 15 residues. V lost 0 bases, J lost 2 bases, and 12 bases lay in between. Germline V lookup: CDR1 DFQATT, CDR2 SNEGSKA (reference sequence). CDR3 region: CSARDPGRTTDTQYF. In DNA form, the CDR3 reads TGCAGTGCTAGAGACCCGGGACGCACCACAGATACGCAGTATTTT.

This clonotype was observed many times. This chain links TRBV5-8 with TRBJ2-1; D unresolved. CDR3 length: 13 amino acids. CDR1 is SGHTS and CDR2 is YDEGEE in the germline V gene. The V end lost 5 bases, the J end lost 5 bases, and 11 bases lay between the germline ends. The CDR3 nucleotides read TGTGCCAGCAGGAGGACGCCGGACAATGAGCAGTTCTTC. It codes for CASRRTPDNEQFF.

The rearrangement uses TRBV28 and TRBJ2-1; 11 bases align to TRBD2. CDR1 and CDR2 (germline): MDHEN, SYDVKM. After removal of 6 bases from V and 7 bases from J, the junction contained 5 bases not matched to a gene. CDR3 length: 14 residues. The CDR3: CASSLTSGVNEQFF. The CDR3, as DNA: TGTGCCAGCAGCCTGACTAGCGGGGTAAATGAGCAGTTCTTC.

This clonotype showed up many times. The chain links TRBV5-1 to TRBJ1-5; no definite D call. This CDR3 is built from 16 residues. CDR1 and CDR2 from the germline V gene are SGHRS and YFSETQ. Trimming left V 0 bases short and J 1 base short, with 11 bases between. This chain's CDR3 is CASSLVPTESNQPQHF. The CDR3 DNA is TGCGCCAGCAGCTTGGTGCCGACGGAAAGCAATCAGCCCCAGCATTTT.

Many counts were recorded for this clonotype. The V and J genes are TRBV30 and TRBJ2-3; either TRBD1 or TRBD2 may supply D (5 bases each). Trimming removed 1 base at V and 6 bases at J, with 17 bases between. The CDR3 sequence is 15 residues long. CDR1 and CDR2 from the germline V gene are GTSNPN and SVGIG (reference sequence). This CDR3 is CAWSGWGPIGDTQYF. The CDR3 DNA follows: TGTGCCTGGAGTGGGTGGGGACCTATCGGGGATACGCAGTATTTT.

This clonotype occurred many times. This chain joins TRBV5-5 and TRBJ2-1, with D hard to call. The CDR3 extends over 14 amino acids. The V end was cut by 0 bases, the J end by 8 bases, with 12 bases between. Germline lookup yields CDR1 SGHKS and CDR2 YYEKEE (reference sequence). Here the CDR3 reads CASSLVGPGYEQFF. The CDR3 DNA is TGTGCCAGCAGCTTGGTTGGGCCCGGCTATGAGCAGTTCTTC.

In this sample, this clonotype turned up a few times. The V gene is TRBV6-1, the J gene TRBJ2-6, with D hard to call. Trimming took 7 bases from V and 0 from J, leaving 13 bases between them. The CDR3 has 16 residues. Germline values: CDR1 MNHNS, CDR2 SASEGT. CDR3 amino acids: CASKSQDLSGANVLTF. The CDR3 region has the DNA TGTGCCAGCAAGAGCCAGGACCTCTCTGGGGCCAACGTCCTGACTTTC.

The rearrangement joins TRBV28 to TRBJ2-4, with 7 positions matching TRBD2. J was trimmed by 9 bases and V by 5 bases; bases with no gene match: 10. The CDR3 contains 14 residues. Germline-derived CDR1 and CDR2 are MDHEN and SYDVKM. CDR3 nucleotide sequence: TGTGCCAGCAGTCCCCCACTAGCGCACAGCATTCAGTACTTC. Translating it yields CASSPPLAHSIQYF.

This clonotype was seen many times. The V and J genes are TRBV7-2 and TRBJ1-1; tentative D call: TRBD1 (5 bases). The CDR3 contains 17 residues. CDR1 and CDR2 (germline): SGHTA, FQGNSA. V gave up 2 bases and J gave up 1 base, with 17 bases separating them. The CDR3 region is CASSLLVVMGPNTEAFF. DNA for the CDR3: TGTGCCAGCAGCTTACTGGTTGTTATGGGACCGAACACTGAAGCTTTCTTT.

Ten or more counts support this clonotype. The chain employs TRBV12-3 or TRBV12-4 and TRBJ2-2; 8 bases align to TRBD2. V was pared by 6 bases and J by 5 bases, with 8 bases of the junction left unmatched. CDR3 size: 15 residues. CDR3 coding DNA: TGTGCCAGCAGCCAGAGCGGGGGCGGGACCGGGGAGCTGTTTTTT. Translating it yields CASSQSGGGTGELFF.